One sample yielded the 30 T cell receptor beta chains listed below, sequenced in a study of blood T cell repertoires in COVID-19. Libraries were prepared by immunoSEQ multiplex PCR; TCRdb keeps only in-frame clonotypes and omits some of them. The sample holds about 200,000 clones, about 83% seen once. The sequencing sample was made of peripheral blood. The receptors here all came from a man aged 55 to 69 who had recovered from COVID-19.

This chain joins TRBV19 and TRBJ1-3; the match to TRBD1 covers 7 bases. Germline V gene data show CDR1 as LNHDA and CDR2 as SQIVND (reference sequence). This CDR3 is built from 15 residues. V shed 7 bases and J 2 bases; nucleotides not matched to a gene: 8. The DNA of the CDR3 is TGTGCCAGTAACCCCGACAGGGATGCTGGAAACACCATATATTTT. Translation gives CASNPDRDAGNTIYF.

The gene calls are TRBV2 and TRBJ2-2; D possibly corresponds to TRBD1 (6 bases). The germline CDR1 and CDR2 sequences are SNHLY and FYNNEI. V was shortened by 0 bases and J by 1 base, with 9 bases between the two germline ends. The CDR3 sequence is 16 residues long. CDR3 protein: CASSEAWGQNTGELFF. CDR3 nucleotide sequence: TGTGCCAGCAGTGAAGCGTGGGGACAGAACACCGGGGAGCTGTTTTTT.

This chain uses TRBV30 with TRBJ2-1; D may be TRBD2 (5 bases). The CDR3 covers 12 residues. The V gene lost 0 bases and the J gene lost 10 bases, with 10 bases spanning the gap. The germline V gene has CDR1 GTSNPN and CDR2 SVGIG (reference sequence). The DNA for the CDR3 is TGTGCCTGGAGTGTACAGACGGGGGAGCAGTTCTTC. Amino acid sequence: CAWSVQTGEQFF.

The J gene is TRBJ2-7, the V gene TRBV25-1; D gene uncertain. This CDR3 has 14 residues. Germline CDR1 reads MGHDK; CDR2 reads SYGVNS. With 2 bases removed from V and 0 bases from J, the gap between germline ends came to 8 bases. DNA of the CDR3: TGTGCCAGCAGTGAACCCAGGTACTCCTACGAGCAGTACTTC. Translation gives CASSEPRYSYEQYF.

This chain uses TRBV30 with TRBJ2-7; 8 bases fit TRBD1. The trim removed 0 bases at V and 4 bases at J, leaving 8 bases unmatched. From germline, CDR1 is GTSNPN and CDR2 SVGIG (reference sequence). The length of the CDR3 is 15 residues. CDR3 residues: CAWSVGQGTSYEQYF. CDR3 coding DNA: TGTGCCTGGAGTGTAGGACAGGGTACGTCGTACGAGCAGTACTTC.

CDR3 in amino acids: CASSIGGSLNEQFF. The DNA for the CDR3 is TGTGCCAGTAGTATCGGGGGTAGTTTGAATGAGCAGTTCTTC. The chain combines TRBV19 with TRBJ2-1; possibly TRBD2 for D (6 bases). Trimming took off 3 bases at V and 7 bases at J, with 13 bases between the two ends. The V gene's germline CDR1 is LNHDA and CDR2 SQIVND (reference sequence). The CDR3 runs to 14 residues.

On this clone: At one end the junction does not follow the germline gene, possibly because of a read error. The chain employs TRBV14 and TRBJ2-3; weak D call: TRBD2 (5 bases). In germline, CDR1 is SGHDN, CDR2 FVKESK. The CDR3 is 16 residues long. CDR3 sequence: CASSPKGSGRTDTQYF. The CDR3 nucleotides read TGTGCCAGCAGCCCGAAGGGAAGTGGGAGAACAGATACGCAATATTTT.

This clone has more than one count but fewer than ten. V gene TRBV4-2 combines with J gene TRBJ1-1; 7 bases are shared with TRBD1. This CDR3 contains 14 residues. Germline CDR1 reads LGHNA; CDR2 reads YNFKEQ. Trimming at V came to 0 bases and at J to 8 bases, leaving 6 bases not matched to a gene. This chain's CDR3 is CASSQDPSTGEAFF. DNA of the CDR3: TGTGCCAGCAGCCAAGATCCTTCGACAGGGGAAGCTTTCTTT.

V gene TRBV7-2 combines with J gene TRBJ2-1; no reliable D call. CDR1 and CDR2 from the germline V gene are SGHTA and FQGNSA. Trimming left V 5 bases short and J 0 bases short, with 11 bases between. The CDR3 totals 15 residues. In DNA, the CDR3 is TGTGCCAGCAGCGAAGCCTACTCCTCCTACAATGAGCAGTTCTTC. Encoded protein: CASSEAYSSYNEQFF. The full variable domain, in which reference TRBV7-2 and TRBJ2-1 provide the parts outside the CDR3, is GAGVSQSPSNKVTEKGKDVELRCDPISGHTALYWYRQSLGQGLEFLIYFQGNSAPDKSGLPSDRFSAERTGGSVSTLTIQRTQQEDSAVYLCASSEAYSSYNEQFFGPGTRLTVL.

In DNA, the CDR3 is TGTGCCAGCAGGGGGACAGGGGGGGCAGATACGCAGTATTTT. This codes for CASRGTGGADTQYF. The chain links TRBV3-1 (or the pseudogene TRBV3-2) to TRBJ2-3; 11 bases match TRBD1. The germline CDR1 and CDR2 sequences are LGHDT and YNNKEL (reference sequence). J gave up 4 bases and V 6 bases, and 3 bases lay outside the gene matches. The CDR3 consists of 14 residues.

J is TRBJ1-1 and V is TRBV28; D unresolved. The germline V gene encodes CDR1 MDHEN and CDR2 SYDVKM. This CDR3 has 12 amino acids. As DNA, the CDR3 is TGTGGCTCGAAGGGAGTTGGGTCGGCAGCTTTCTTT. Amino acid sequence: CGSKGVGSAAFF.

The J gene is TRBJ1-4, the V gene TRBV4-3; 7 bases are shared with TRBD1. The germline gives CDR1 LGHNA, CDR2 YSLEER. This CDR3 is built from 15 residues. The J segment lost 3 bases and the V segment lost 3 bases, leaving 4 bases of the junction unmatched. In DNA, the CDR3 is TGCGCCAGCAGCCAGACCGGGACAGCTAATGAAAAACTGTTTTTT. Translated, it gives CASSQTGTANEKLFF.

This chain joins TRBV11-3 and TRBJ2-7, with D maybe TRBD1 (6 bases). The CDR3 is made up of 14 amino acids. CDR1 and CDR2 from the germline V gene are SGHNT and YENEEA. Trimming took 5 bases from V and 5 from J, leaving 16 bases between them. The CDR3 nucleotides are TGTGCCAGCAGCCTCCGGGACATGTCGGACGAGCAGTACTTC. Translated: CASSLRDMSDEQYF.

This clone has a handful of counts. This chain's CDR3 is CASSQALAGGRYEQYF. CDR3 nucleotides: TGCGCCAGCAGCCAAGCCTTAGCGGGAGGGAGATACGAGCAGTACTTC. This chain links TRBV4-1 with TRBJ2-7; 11 bases map to TRBD2. This CDR3 spans 16 amino acids. Per the germline V gene, CDR1 is MGHRA and CDR2 is YSYEKL. The J segment lost 4 bases and the V segment lost 1 base, leaving 6 bases of the junction unmatched.

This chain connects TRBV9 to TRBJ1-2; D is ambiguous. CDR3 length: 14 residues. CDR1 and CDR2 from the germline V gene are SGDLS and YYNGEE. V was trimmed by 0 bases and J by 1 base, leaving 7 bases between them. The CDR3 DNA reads TGTGCCAGCAGCGTAGTGCCTAATAACTATGGCTACACCTTC. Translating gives CASSVVPNNYGYTF.

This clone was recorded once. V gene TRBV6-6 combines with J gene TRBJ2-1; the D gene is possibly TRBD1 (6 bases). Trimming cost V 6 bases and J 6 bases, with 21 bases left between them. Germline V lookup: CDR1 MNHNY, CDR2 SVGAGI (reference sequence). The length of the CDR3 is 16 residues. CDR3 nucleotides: TGTGCCAGCAGCTCCTACAGGGTCCGTCTGGGCAATGAGCAGTTCTTC. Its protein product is CASSSYRVRLGNEQFF.

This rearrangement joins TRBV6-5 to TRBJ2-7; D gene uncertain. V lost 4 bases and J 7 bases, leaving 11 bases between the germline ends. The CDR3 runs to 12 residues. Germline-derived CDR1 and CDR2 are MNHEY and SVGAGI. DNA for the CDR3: TGTGCCAGCAGTTCCGGCGGTGGGGAGCAGTACTTC. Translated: CASSSGGGEQYF.

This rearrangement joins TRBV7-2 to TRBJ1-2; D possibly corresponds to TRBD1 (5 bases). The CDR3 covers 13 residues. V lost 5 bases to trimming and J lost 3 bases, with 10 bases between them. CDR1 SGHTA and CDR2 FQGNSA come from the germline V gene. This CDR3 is CASSPDSHYGYTF. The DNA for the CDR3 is TGTGCCAGCAGCCCCGACAGCCACTATGGCTACACCTTC.

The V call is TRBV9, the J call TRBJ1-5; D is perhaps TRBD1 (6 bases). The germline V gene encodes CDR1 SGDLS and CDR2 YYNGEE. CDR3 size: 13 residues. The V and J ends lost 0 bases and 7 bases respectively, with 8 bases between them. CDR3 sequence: CASSVAGHQPQHF. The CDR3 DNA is TGTGCCAGCAGCGTAGCGGGACACCAGCCCCAGCATTTT.

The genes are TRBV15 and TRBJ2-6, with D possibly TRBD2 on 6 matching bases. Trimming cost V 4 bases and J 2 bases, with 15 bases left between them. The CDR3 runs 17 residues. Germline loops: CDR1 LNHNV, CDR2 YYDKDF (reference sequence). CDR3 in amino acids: CATSTGDRVTGANVLTF. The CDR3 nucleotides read TGTGCCACCAGCACGGGGGACCGAGTTACTGGGGCCAACGTCCTGACTTTC.

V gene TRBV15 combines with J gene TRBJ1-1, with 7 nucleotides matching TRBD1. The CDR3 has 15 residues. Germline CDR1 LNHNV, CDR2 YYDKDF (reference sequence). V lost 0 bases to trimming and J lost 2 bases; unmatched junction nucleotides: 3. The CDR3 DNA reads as TGTGCCACCAGCAGAGACGGGACAGCTAACACTGAAGCTTTCTTT. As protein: CATSRDGTANTEAFF.

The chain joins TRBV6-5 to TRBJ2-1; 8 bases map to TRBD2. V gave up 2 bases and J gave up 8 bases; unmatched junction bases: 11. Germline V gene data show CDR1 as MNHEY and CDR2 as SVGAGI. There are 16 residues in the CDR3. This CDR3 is CASSYASGSGAYEQFF. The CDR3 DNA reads TGTGCCAGCAGTTACGCCAGCGGTAGCGGGGCCTATGAGCAGTTCTTC.

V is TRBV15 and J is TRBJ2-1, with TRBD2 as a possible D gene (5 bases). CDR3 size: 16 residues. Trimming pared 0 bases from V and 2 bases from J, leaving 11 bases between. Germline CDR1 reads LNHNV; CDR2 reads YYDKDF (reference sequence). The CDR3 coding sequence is TGTGCCACCAGCAGAGATCGGCTAGCCACCTACAATGAGCAGTTCTTC. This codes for CATSRDRLATYNEQFF.

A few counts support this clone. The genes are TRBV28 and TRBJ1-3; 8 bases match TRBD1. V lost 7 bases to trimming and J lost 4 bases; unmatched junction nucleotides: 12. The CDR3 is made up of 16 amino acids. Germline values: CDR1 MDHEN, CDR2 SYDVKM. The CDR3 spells CASTDRGGRSGNTIYF. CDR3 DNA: TGTGCCAGCACAGACAGGGGTGGTAGGTCCGGAAACACCATATATTTT.

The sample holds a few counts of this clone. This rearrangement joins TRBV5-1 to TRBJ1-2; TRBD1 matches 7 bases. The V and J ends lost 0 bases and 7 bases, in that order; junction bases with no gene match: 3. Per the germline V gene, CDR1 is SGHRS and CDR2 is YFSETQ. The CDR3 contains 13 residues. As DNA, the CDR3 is TGCGCCAGCAGCTTGGAGGGGGCGACTGGCTACACCTTC. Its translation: CASSLEGATGYTF.

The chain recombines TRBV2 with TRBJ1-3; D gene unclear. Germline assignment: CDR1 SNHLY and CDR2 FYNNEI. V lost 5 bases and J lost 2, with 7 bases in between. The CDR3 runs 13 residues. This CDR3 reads CASSFSAGNTIYF. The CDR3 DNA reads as TGTGCCAGCAGTTTCTCGGCTGGAAACACCATATATTTT.

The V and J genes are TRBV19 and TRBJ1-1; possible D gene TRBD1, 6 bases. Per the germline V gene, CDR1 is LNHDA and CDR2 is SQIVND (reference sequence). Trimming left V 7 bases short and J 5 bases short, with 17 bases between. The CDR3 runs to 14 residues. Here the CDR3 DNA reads TGTGCCAGTACCCTGAGAGGGGGTAGGACTGAAGCTTTCTTT. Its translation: CASTLRGGRTEAFF.

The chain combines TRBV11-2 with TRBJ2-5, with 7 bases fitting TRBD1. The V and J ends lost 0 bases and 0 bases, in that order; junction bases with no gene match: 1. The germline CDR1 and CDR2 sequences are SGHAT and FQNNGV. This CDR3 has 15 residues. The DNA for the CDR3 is TGTGCCAGCAGCTTAGACGGGACAGACCAAGAGACCCAGTACTTC. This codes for CASSLDGTDQETQYF.

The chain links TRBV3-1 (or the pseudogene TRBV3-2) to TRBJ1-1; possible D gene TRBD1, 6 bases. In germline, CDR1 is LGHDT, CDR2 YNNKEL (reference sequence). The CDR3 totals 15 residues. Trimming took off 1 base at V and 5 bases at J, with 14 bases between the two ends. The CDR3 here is CASSQGAGARTEAFF. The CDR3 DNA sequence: TGTGCCAGCAGCCAAGGGGCAGGGGCGAGGACTGAAGCTTTCTTT.

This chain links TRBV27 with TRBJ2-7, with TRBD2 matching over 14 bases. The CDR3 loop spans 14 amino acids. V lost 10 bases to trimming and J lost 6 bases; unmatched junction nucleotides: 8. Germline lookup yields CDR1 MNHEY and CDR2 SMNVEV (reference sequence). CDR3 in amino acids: CATKGLAGGPEQYF. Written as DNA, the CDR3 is TGTGCCACCAAAGGACTAGCGGGAGGCCCCGAGCAGTACTTC.